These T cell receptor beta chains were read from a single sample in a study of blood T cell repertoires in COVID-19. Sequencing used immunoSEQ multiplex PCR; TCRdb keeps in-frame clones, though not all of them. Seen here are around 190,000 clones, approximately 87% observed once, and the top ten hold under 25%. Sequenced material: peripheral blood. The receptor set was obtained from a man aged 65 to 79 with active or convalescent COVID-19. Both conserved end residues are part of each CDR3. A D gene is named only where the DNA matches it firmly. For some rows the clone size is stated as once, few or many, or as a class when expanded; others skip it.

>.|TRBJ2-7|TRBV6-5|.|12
TGTGCCAGCAGCCGATGGGGGGACGAGCAGTACTTC
CASSRWGDEQYF
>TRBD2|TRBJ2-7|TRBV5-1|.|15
TGCGCCAGCAGCTTGTCCCTAGCGGGGGGCTACGAGCAGTACTTC
CASSLSLAGGYEQYF
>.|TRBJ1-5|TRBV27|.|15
TGTGCCAGCAGTTCGGGGGTTTATAGCAATCAGCCCCAGCATTTT
CASSSGVYSNQPQHF
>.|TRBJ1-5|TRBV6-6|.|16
TGTGCCAGCAGTTACCACCGGGATAAGGGATGGTGGGCCCAGCATTTT
CASSYHRDKGWWAQHF
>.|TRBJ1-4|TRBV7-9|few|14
TGTGCCAGCAGCTTAGCTCGGGGAAATGAAAAACTGTTTTTT
CASSLARGNEKLFF
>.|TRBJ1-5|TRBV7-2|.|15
TGTGCCAGCACGGTTCAACACGGGCGGGATCAGCCCCAGCATTTT
CASTVQHGRDQPQHF
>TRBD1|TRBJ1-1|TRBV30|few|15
TGTGCCTGGAGTGTAAGCCCGGCAGGGGGCACTGAAGCTTTCTTT
CAWSVSPAGGTEAFF
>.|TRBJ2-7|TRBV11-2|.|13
TGTGCCAGCAACTCAGAGGTTGGCCACGAGCAGTACTTC
CASNSEVGHEQYF
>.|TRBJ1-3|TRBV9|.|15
TGTGCCAGCAGCGTAAGTAACAGGCAGCAGGACACCATATATTTT
CASSVSNRQQDTIYF
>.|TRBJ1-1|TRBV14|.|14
TGTGCCAGCACTAAAACAAGGGGCGAGACTGAAGCTTTCTTT
CASTKTRGETEAFF
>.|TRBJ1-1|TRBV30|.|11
TGTGCCTGGAGTCCCTTTAATGAAGCTTTCTTT
CAWSPFNEAFF
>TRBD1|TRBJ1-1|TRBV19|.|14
TGTGCCAGTAAGCCCGACAGGGAGAAGACTGAAGCTTTCTTT
CASKPDREKTEAFF
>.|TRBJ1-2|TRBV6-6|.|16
TGTGCCAGCAGTGTACGTGGCACGTTTGTGGCATATGGCTACACCTTC
CASSVRGTFVAYGYTF
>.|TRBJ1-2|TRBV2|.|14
TGTGCCAGCAGGCCGGACGGACAGTTTGGCGGCTACACCTTC
CASRPDGQFGGYTF
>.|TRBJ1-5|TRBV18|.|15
TGTGCCAGCTCGGCCTCCGGACAAAGCAATCAGCCCCAGCATTTT
CASSASGQSNQPQHF
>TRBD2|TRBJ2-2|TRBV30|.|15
TGTGCCTGGAGTGTATGGGCTAGCGGGGTCGGGGAGCTGTTTTTT
CAWSVWASGVGELFF
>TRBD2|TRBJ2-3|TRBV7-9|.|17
TGTGCCAGCAGTTTCGGACTAGCGGGGGGAAGCACAGATACGCAGTATTTT
CASSFGLAGGSTDTQYF
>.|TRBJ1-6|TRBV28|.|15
TGTGCCAGCAGGCCCTGGAGGGGCGCGGATTCACCCCTCCACTTT
CASRPWRGADSPLHF
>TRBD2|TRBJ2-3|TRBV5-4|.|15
TGTGCCAGCAGCAAAAGCGGGGCTAGCACAGATACGCAGTATTTT
CASSKSGASTDTQYF
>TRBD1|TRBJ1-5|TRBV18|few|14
TGTGCCAGCTCACCTACAGGGGCGGTTCAGCCCCAGCATTTT
CASSPTGAVQPQHF
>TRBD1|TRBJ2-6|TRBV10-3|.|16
TGTGCCATCAGCCCACAGGGGGTGGCTGGGGCCAACGTCCTGACTTTC
CAISPQGVAGANVLTF
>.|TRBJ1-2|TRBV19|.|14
TGTGCCAGTAGTATGCCCAGGGGCGGCTATGGCTACACCTTC
CASSMPRGGYGYTF
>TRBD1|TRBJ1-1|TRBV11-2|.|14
TGTGCCAGCAGCTCCTACAGGGGAGACACTGAAGCTTTCTTT
CASSSYRGDTEAFF
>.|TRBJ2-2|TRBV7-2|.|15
TGTGCCAGCAGCGCGGTCCTTTTAAACACCGGGGAGCTGTTTTTT
CASSAVLLNTGELFF
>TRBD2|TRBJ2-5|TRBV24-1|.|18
TGTGCCACCAGTGACCCAGAACCACTAGCGGGAGGCGGAGAGACCCAGTACTTC
CATSDPEPLAGGGETQYF